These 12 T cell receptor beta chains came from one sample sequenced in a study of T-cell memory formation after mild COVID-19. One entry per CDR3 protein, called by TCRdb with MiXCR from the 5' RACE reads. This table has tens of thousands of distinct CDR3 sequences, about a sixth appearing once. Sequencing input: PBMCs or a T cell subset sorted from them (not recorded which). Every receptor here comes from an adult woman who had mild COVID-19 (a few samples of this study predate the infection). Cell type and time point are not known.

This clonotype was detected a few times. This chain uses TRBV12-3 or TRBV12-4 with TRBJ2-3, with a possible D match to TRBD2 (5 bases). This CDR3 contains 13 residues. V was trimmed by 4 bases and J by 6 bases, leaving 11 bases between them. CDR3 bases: TGTGCCAGCAGTTCTCGGGGTTGGGATACGCAGTATTTT. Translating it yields CASSSRGWDTQYF.

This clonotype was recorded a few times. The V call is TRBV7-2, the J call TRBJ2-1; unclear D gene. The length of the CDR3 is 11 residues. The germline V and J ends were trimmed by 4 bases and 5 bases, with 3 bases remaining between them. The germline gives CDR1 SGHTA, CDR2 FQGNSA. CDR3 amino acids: CASSWDNEQFF. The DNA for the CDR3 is TGTGCCAGCAGCTGGGACAATGAGCAGTTCTTC.

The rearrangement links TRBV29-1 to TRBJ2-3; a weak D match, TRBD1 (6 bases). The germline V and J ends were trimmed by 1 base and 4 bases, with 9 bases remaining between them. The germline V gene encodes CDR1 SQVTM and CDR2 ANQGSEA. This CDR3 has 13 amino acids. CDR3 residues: CSVEGGQADTQYF. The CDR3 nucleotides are TGCAGCGTTGAAGGGGGGCAAGCAGATACGCAGTATTTT.

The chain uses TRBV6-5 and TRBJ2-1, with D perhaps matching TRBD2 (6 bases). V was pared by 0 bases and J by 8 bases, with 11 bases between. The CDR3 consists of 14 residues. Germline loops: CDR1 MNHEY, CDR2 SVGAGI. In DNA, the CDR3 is TGTGCCAGCAGTTACTCGGGGGGTATGGATGAGCAGTTCTTC. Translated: CASSYSGGMDEQFF.

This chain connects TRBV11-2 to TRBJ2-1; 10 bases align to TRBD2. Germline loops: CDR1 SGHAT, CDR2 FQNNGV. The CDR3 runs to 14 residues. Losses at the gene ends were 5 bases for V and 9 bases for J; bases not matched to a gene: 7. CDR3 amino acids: CASSLPSGSAEQFF. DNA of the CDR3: TGTGCCAGCAGCCTACCTAGCGGGAGTGCTGAGCAGTTCTTC.

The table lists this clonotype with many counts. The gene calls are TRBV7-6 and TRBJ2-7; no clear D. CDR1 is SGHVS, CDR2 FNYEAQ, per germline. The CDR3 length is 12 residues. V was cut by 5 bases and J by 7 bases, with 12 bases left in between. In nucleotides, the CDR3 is TGTGCCAGCAGCCCCCCGGGCCAAGAGCAGTACTTC. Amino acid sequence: CASSPPGQEQYF. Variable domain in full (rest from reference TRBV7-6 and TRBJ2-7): GAGVSQSPRYKVTKRGQDVALRCDPISGHVSLYWYRQALGQGPEFLTYFNYEAQQDKSGLPNDRFSAERPEGSISTLTIQRTEQRDSAMYRCASSPPGQEQYFGPGTRLTVT.

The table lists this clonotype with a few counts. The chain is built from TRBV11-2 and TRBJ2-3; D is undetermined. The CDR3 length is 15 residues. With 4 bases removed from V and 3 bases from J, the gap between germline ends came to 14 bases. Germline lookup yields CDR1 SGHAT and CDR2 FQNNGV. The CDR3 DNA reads TGTGCCAGCAGCTCCCGAAGTGGGGAAACAGATACGCAGTATTTT. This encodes CASSSRSGETDTQYF.

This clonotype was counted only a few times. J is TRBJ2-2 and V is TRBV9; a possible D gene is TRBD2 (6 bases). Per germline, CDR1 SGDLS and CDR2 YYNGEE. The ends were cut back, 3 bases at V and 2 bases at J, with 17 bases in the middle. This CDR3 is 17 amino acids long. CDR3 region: CASSAPEGLQNTGELFF. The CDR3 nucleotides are TGTGCCAGCAGCGCCCCGGAGGGGCTTCAAAACACCGGGGAGCTGTTTTTT.

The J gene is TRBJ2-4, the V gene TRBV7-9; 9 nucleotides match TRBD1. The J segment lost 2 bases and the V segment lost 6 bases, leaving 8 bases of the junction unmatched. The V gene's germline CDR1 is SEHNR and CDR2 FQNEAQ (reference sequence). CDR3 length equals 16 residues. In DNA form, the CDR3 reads TGTGCCAGCAGTTTACCCGGGACAGGGACCAAAAACATTCAGTACTTC. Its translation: CASSLPGTGTKNIQYF.

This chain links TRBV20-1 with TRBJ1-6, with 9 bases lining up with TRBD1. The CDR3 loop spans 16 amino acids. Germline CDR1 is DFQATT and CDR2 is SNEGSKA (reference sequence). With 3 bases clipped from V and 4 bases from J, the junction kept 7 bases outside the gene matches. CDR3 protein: CSASPGTGMYNSPLHF. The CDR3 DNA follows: TGCAGTGCTAGCCCCGGGACAGGGATGTATAATTCACCCCTCCACTTT.

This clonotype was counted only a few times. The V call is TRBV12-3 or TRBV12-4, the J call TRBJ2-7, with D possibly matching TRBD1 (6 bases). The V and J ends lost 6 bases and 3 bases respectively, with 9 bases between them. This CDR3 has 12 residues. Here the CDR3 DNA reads TGTGCCAGCAGGGGGGCGTACTACGAGCAGTACTTC. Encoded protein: CASRGAYYEQYF.

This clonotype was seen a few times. DNA for the CDR3: TGCAGCGTTGGACTACCAGATACGCAGTATTTT. Translating it yields CSVGLPDTQYF. The J gene is TRBJ2-3, the V gene TRBV29-1; tentative D call: TRBD2 (5 bases). Germline CDR1 and CDR2: SQVTM and ANQGSEA. The length of the CDR3 is 11 residues. V was clipped by 4 bases and J by 4 bases, with 6 bases between them.